This T cell receptor beta chain originates from a study of T cell responses to AZD1222 COVID-19 vaccine. General study findings and limits: The donor group comprised mostly white British people and more females; the analysis possibly underestimated clonal diversity. Seropositivity was recorded at baseline in only six AZD1222 recipients.

To note about this clone: The antigen remains undetermined.

CDR1 SGHDN and CDR2 FVKESK come from the germline V gene. This CDR3 comprises 11 residues. V dropped 4 bases and J dropped 10 bases, with 8 bases sitting between them. Some clones are missing from TCRdb's copy, which holds only in-frame ones; the method was immunoSEQ multiplex PCR. This sample yields about 210,000 clones, of which 80% to 95% are seen a single time; less than 1.5% belongs to the top ten. This receptor was obtained from an adult in good health. The source was peripheral blood, collected on day 0 of AZD1222 vaccination. V is TRBV14 and J is TRBJ2-1, with a possible D match to TRBD2 (6 bases). The CDR3 here is CASSPAGEQFF. DNA for the CDR3: TGTGCCAGCAGCCCAGCGGGCGAGCAGTTCTTC.